Below, 13 T cell receptor beta chains from the same sample are listed, as sequenced in a study of blood T cell repertoires in COVID-19. Sequencing was performed with immunoSEQ multiplex PCR; in TCRdb, only in-frame clones are kept and a portion is missing. The data show 180,000 or so clones, roughly 85% seen once. The specimen sequenced was peripheral blood. Every receptor here comes from a woman aged 60 to 75 with acute or convalescent COVID-19.

The CDR3 nucleotides are TGTGCCAGCAGTCCCCAGCCGGGACAGAAAAACAATGAGCAGTTCTTC. Residues: CASSPQPGQKNNEQFF. The V call is TRBV2, the J call TRBJ2-1, with TRBD1 matching 7 bases. CDR3 length: 16 residues. Germline CDR1 and CDR2: SNHLY and FYNNEI. Trimming took 5 bases from V and 5 from J; bases not matched to a gene: 12.

CDR3 protein: CASSRTGTSGRTDTQYF. In DNA form, the CDR3 reads TGTGCCAGCAGCAGGACCGGGACTAGCGGGAGAACAGATACGCAGTATTTT. The rearrangement links TRBV11-2 to TRBJ2-3; 14 bases map to TRBD2. Germline V gives CDR1 SGHAT, CDR2 FQNNGV. J was trimmed by 3 bases and V by 5 bases; bases with no gene match: 7. The CDR3 consists of 17 residues. The full variable domain, its missing parts supplied by reference TRBV11-2 and TRBJ2-3, is EAGVAQSPRYKIIEKRQSVAFWCNPISGHATLYWYQQILGQGPKLLIQFQNNGVVDDSQLPKDRFSAERLKGVDSTLKIQPAKLEDSAVYLCASSRTGTSGRTDTQYFGPGTRLTVL.

The rearrangement joins TRBV10-3 to TRBJ1-3, with a tentative D call TRBD1 (6 bases). V gave up 5 bases and J gave up 2 bases, with 13 bases separating them. The germline CDR1 and CDR2 sequences are ENHRY and SYGVKD. CDR3 length equals 15 residues. The CDR3 reads CAISREGGAGNTIYF. The CDR3 DNA sequence: TGTGCCATCAGTCGGGAAGGGGGTGCTGGAAACACCATATATTTT.

The chain employs TRBV11-2 and TRBJ2-7; 7 nucleotides agree with TRBD1. The CDR3 contains 13 residues. The germline V gene encodes CDR1 SGHAT and CDR2 FQNNGV. With 5 bases clipped from V and 4 bases from J, the junction kept 5 bases outside the gene matches. The CDR3 region has the DNA TGTGCCAGCAGCATTGGACAGGCGTACGAGCAGTACTTC. This encodes CASSIGQAYEQYF.

The chain joins TRBV5-4 to TRBJ2-1, with 8 bases identical to TRBD2. Germline loops: CDR1 SGHNT, CDR2 YYREEE (reference sequence). Germline trimming cut 0 bases from V and 0 bases from J; bases unmatched to any gene: 2. The CDR3 extends over 16 amino acids. The CDR3 coding sequence is TGTGCCAGCAGCTTGGGGAGCGGGAGCTCCTACAATGAGCAGTTCTTC. This sequence encodes CASSLGSGSSYNEQFF.

The chain employs TRBV5-1 and TRBJ2-3; 9 bases fit TRBD2. The CDR3 covers 16 residues. CDR1 and CDR2 (germline): SGHRS, YFSETQ. V dropped 1 base and J dropped 4; count of bases not matched to a gene: 7. In DNA, the CDR3 is TGCGCCAGCAGCTTGAGTGGGGCTAGCGGGGCAGATACGCAGTATTTT. Translated: CASSLSGASGADTQYF.

The genes are TRBV7-9 and TRBJ2-7; possible D gene TRBD2, 5 bases. This CDR3 is built from 14 residues. CDR1 SEHNR and CDR2 FQNEAQ come from the germline V gene (reference sequence). Trimming removed 10 bases at V and 0 bases at J, with 16 bases between. This CDR3 is CAIDQGGNSYEQYF. CDR3 bases: TGTGCCATCGACCAAGGAGGCAACTCCTACGAGCAGTACTTC.

The rearrangement joins TRBV5-1 to TRBJ2-1, with D perhaps matching TRBD2 (6 bases). Germline V gene data show CDR1 as SGHRS and CDR2 as YFSETQ. This CDR3 contains 11 residues. V was shortened by 4 bases and J by 12 bases, with 11 bases between the two germline ends. CDR3 sequence reads: CASSGGNWQFF. The CDR3 DNA sequence: TGCGCCAGCAGCGGAGGGAACTGGCAGTTCTTC.

This clone was recorded only once. J is TRBJ1-5 and V is TRBV2, with TRBD1 identical over 8 bases. The CDR3 length is 15 residues. V lost 5 bases and J lost 4; bases outside the gene matches: 7. From germline, CDR1 is SNHLY and CDR2 FYNNEI. CDR3 loop: CASSNDRGPNQPQHF. As DNA, the CDR3 is TGTGCCAGCAGTAACGACAGGGGCCCAAATCAGCCCCAGCATTTT.

CDR3 nucleotides: TGCAGCGTTGGGAGACTAGCGGGAAGGACCGGGGAGCTGTTTTTT. It yields the protein CSVGRLAGRTGELFF. The V call is TRBV29-1, the J call TRBJ2-2; 11 bases map to TRBD2. Looked up from germline, CDR1 is SQVTM and CDR2 is ANQGSEA. The CDR3 has 15 amino acids. The junction had 6 bases not matched to a gene; V was cut back by 4 bases and J by 5 bases.

The chain couples TRBV10-1 to TRBJ2-2; 9 bases agree with TRBD1. After removal of 6 bases from V and 5 bases from J, the junction contained 7 bases not matched to a gene. Germline V gene lookup returns CDR1 WNHNN and CDR2 SYGVQD (reference sequence). The length of the CDR3 is 15 residues. The CDR3 reads CASRPGTGRTGELFF. CDR3 bases: TGCGCCAGCAGACCCGGGACAGGGAGAACCGGGGAGCTGTTTTTT.

This clone showed up just a few times. The chain recombines TRBV7-8 with TRBJ2-5; D is uncertain. Germline CDR1 and CDR2: SGHVS and FQNEAQ. This CDR3 has 13 amino acids. Trimming pared 5 bases from V and 4 bases from J, leaving 11 bases between. As DNA, the CDR3 is TGTGCCAGCAGCCCCCAGTTAGCAGAGACCCAGTACTTC. This encodes CASSPQLAETQYF.

This sequence joins TRBV24-1 and TRBJ1-1; D perhaps matches TRBD1 (5 bases). The CDR3 runs to 14 residues. From germline, CDR1 is KGHDR and CDR2 SFDVKD. Trimming took 1 base from V and 10 from J, leaving 15 bases between them. The CDR3 loop reads CATSDFWTGVGAFF. In DNA, the CDR3 is TGTGCCACCAGTGATTTCTGGACGGGGGTGGGAGCTTTCTTT.